Here is one TCR beta chain with its context. Its antigen remains unknown. The record originates from a study of shared clonotypes between healthy human individuals. About the study: Each donor's CD4 naive and CD4 memory cells filled three plates apiece, CD8 naive two, and CD8 memory one. Whole-study results and caveats: Clonotypes which were not shared had lower generation probabilities than clonotypes that all four donors shared. With few donors, the genetic and exposure-history diversity represented was limited.

Libraries were prepared by immunoSEQ multiplex PCR; TCRdb keeps only in-frame clonotypes and omits some of them. The sample lists around 700,000 clones; about two thirds were seen once. The CDR3 consists of 13 residues. Germline V gene sequence: CDR1 SQVTM, CDR2 ANQGSEA. The V and J ends lost 7 bases and 4 bases respectively, with 14 bases between them. Source material: memory CD4+ T cells sorted from blood. Subset in this sample: CD45RA-negative fraction. V usage is TRBV29-1 and J usage is TRBJ1-5, with D hard to call. The clonotype originates from a woman aged 30 to 39 in good health. CDR3 coding DNA: TGCAGCGGAGTAAACCGACGAAATCAGCCCCAGCATTTT. It is translated as CSGVNRRNQPQHF.